The 24 T cell receptor beta chains below all came from one sample that was sequenced in a study of blood T cell repertoires in COVID-19. Measured with immunoSEQ multiplex PCR; TCRdb has only the in-frame clones, and not every one. The sample comprises 99,000 or so clones, roughly 82% of which are singletons, and 4% to 6% rests with the top ten. Sequences were obtained from peripheral blood. The receptors were sampled from a man aged 60 to 69 with acute or convalescent COVID-19.

V is TRBV27 and J is TRBJ1-2, with 7 nucleotides matching TRBD1. Germline CDR1 and CDR2: MNHEY and SMNVEV (reference sequence). The CDR3 is 15 residues long. J lost 4 bases, V lost 4 bases, and 9 bases had no gene match. The CDR3 here is CASSWDSSYPYGYTF. Written as DNA, the CDR3 is TGTGCCAGCAGTTGGGACAGTTCCTATCCCTATGGCTACACCTTC.

The rearrangement uses TRBV10-3 and TRBJ2-1; D possibly corresponds to TRBD2 (6 bases). Germline V lookup: CDR1 ENHRY, CDR2 SYGVKD. V was trimmed by 11 bases and J by 2 bases, leaving 13 bases between them. CDR3 size: 13 residues. CDR3 sequence: CASRELPYNEQFF. The CDR3 coding sequence is TGTGCCTCCCGGGAGCTTCCCTACAATGAGCAGTTCTTC.

This clone showed up just a few times. This chain joins TRBV6-6 and TRBJ2-5; 10 nucleotides match TRBD1. Germline V gives CDR1 MNHNY, CDR2 SVGAGI (reference sequence). This CDR3 region has 16 residues. Unmatched junction bases numbered 9, after V lost 3 bases and J lost 5 bases. The CDR3 DNA sequence: TGTGCCAGCAGTTATGGGACAGGGGCCCTGGGGGAGACCCAGTACTTC. It specifies CASSYGTGALGETQYF.

The rearrangement joins TRBV2 to TRBJ1-1, with TRBD1 matching 7 bases. The germline CDR1 and CDR2 sequences are SNHLY and FYNNEI. This CDR3 has 15 residues. Trimming at V came to 2 bases and at J to 5 bases, leaving 8 bases not matched to a gene. CDR3 protein: CASSEPTGLQTEAFF. The DNA of the CDR3 is TGTGCCAGCAGTGAACCGACAGGGTTGCAGACTGAAGCTTTCTTT. The entire variable domain, with the rest obtained from reference TRBV2 and TRBJ1-1, is as follows: EPEVTQTPSHQVTQMGQEVILRCVPISNHLYFYWYRQILGQKVEFLVSFYNNEISEKSEIFDDQFSVERPDGSNFTLKIRSTKLEDSAMYFCASSEPTGLQTEAFFGQGTRLTVV.

This chain uses TRBV3-1 (or the pseudogene TRBV3-2) with TRBJ2-1; 10 bases line up with TRBD2. Looked up from germline, CDR1 is LGHDT and CDR2 is YNNKEL (reference sequence). The V and J ends lost 6 bases and 4 bases, in that order; junction bases with no gene match: 6. The CDR3 has 15 residues. The CDR3: CASRHSGRLYNEQFF. Written as DNA, the CDR3 is TGTGCCAGCAGACATAGCGGGAGGCTATACAATGAGCAGTTCTTC.

J is TRBJ2-3 and V is TRBV11-3, with D possibly TRBD1 on 6 matching bases. The V gene's germline CDR1 is SGHNT and CDR2 YENEEA. CDR3 length: 17 residues. Trimming removed 1 base at V and 2 bases at J, with 16 bases between. CDR3 in DNA: TGTGCCAGCAGCTTAGTGTTTGGGACACCAAACACAGATACGCAGTATTTT. Protein sequence: CASSLVFGTPNTDTQYF. Full variable domain (rest looked up from reference TRBV11-3 and TRBJ2-3): EAGVVQSPRYKIIEKKQPVAFWCNPISGHNTLYWYLQNLGQGPELLIRYENEEAVDDSQLPKDRFSAERLKGVDSTLKIQPAELGDSAVYLCASSLVFGTPNTDTQYFGPGTRLTVL.

The chain has TRBV6-1 and TRBJ2-5; D might be TRBD1 (7 bases). Germline CDR1 reads MNHNS; CDR2 reads SASEGT. The CDR3 length is 15 residues. Trimming left V 3 bases short and J 6 bases short, with 17 bases between. The CDR3 loop is CASSDRTGGIQTQYF. The CDR3 DNA sequence: TGTGCCAGCAGTGACCGGACAGGAGGGATACAGACCCAGTACTTC.

This sequence joins TRBV12-5 and TRBJ2-1, with TRBD1 matching 7 bases. J gave up 3 bases and V 0 bases, and 14 bases lay outside the gene matches. CDR1 LGHNT and CDR2 FRNRAP come from the germline V gene. This CDR3 region has 19 residues. This CDR3 is CASGLVHTTGPDVYNEQFF. The DNA of the CDR3 is TGTGCTAGTGGTTTGGTACACACGACAGGGCCCGACGTCTACAATGAGCAGTTCTTC.

The chain joins TRBV19 to TRBJ1-1; 7 bases agree with TRBD1. V lost 7 bases and J lost 4; bases outside the gene matches: 15. The CDR3 is made up of 16 amino acids. Per germline, CDR1 LNHDA and CDR2 SQIVND (reference sequence). The CDR3 reads CASTSTIHRGSTEAFF. CDR3 nucleotide sequence: TGTGCCAGTACCTCTACTATTCACAGGGGAAGCACTGAAGCTTTCTTT. The entire variable domain, with the rest obtained from reference TRBV19 and TRBJ1-1, is as follows: DGGITQSPKYLFRKEGQNVTLSCEQNLNHDAMYWYRQDPGQGLRLIYYSQIVNDFQKGDIAEGYSVSREKKESFPLTVTSAQKNPTAFYLCASTSTIHRGSTEAFFGQGTRLTVV.

The chain recombines TRBV19 with TRBJ2-2; perhaps TRBD1 as D (6 bases). Germline CDR1 LNHDA, CDR2 SQIVND (reference sequence). V lost 6 bases, J lost 6 bases, and 14 bases lay in between. This CDR3 is built from 14 residues. In DNA form, the CDR3 reads TGTGCCAGTAGCCTTCAGGGGAAGGCCGGGGAGCTGTTTTTT. Protein: CASSLQGKAGELFF.

This chain links TRBV5-4 with TRBJ2-7, with 8 positions matching TRBD2. CDR1 is SGHNT, CDR2 YYREEE, per germline (reference sequence). With V trimmed by 4 bases and J by 2 bases, 5 bases remained unmatched. The CDR3 sequence is 14 residues long. In nucleotides, the CDR3 is TGTGCCAGCAGCCGCCCGGGACTAGCCTACGAGCAGTACTTC. It yields the protein CASSRPGLAYEQYF.

The CDR3 loop is CASSLILTGSSYEQYF. For the CDR3, the DNA is TGTGCCAGCAGCCTAATCTTGACAGGCAGCTCCTACGAGCAGTACTTC. The chain joins TRBV11-3 to TRBJ2-7; maybe TRBD1 (6 bases). V gave up 5 bases and J gave up 0 bases, with 17 bases separating them. The CDR3 spans 16 residues. CDR1 and CDR2 (germline): SGHNT, YENEEA.

This rearrangement joins TRBV4-3 to TRBJ2-2, with TRBD1 matching 9 bases. The junction had 0 bases not matched to a gene; V was cut back by 1 base and J by 6 bases. The CDR3 is made up of 14 amino acids. CDR1 is LGHNA and CDR2 is YSLEER in the germline V gene. The CDR3 here is CASSQGQGAGELFF. Here the CDR3 DNA reads TGCGCCAGCAGCCAAGGACAGGGGGCCGGGGAGCTGTTTTTT.

The rearrangement links TRBV29-1 to TRBJ1-1; TRBD1 matches 7 bases. CDR1 and CDR2 (germline): SQVTM, ANQGSEA. The CDR3 is made up of 13 amino acids. The trim removed 7 bases at V and 4 bases at J, leaving 9 bases unmatched. CDR3 DNA: TGCAGCGCCGGACAGGCAGCTAGCACTGAAGCTTTCTTT. This codes for CSAGQAASTEAFF.

The V call is TRBV18, the J call TRBJ2-5; D call uncertain. V was clipped by 5 bases and J by 5 bases, with 9 bases between them. The CDR3 is 12 residues long. From germline, CDR1 is KGHSH and CDR2 LQKENI. The CDR3, as DNA: TGTGCCAGCTCAGACAATCGGGAGACCCAGTACTTC. Translated, it gives CASSDNRETQYF. The whole variable domain, remainder taken from reference TRBV18 and TRBJ2-5, is NAGVMQNPRHLVRRRGQEARLRCSPMKGHSHVYWYRQLPEEGLKFMVYLQKENIIDESGMPKERFSAEFPKEGPSILRIQQVVRGDSAAYFCASSDNRETQYFGPGTRLLVL.

Only one count was recorded for this clone. The chain is built from TRBV28 and TRBJ2-1; 7 nucleotides line up with TRBD1. CDR3 size: 14 residues. V gave up 6 bases and J gave up 3 bases; unmatched junction bases: 5. Germline-derived CDR1 and CDR2 are MDHEN and SYDVKM. The CDR3, as DNA: TGTGCCAGCAGAGCCCCAGGGGGCTACAATGAGCAGTTCTTC. It translates to CASRAPGGYNEQFF. Together with reference TRBV28 and TRBJ2-1, the CDR3 gives the full variable domain: DVKVTQSSRYLVKRTGEKVFLECVQDMDHENMFWYRQDPGLGLRLIYFSYDVKMKEKGDIPEGYSVSREKKERFSLILESASTNQTSMYLCASRAPGGYNEQFFGPGTRLTVL.

The V gene is TRBV3-1 (or the pseudogene TRBV3-2), the J gene TRBJ1-2; D perhaps matches TRBD1 (5 bases). V shed 3 bases and J shed 4 bases, with 15 bases lying between them. Germline CDR1 LGHDT, CDR2 YNNKEL (reference sequence). The CDR3 totals 15 residues. Written as DNA, the CDR3 is TGTGCCAGCAGCCAGGGGCCCGTCCCCGGCTATGGCTACACCTTC. Encoded protein: CASSQGPVPGYGYTF.

V is TRBV2 and J is TRBJ2-5; TRBD1 aligns across 9 bases. With 6 bases clipped from V and 5 bases from J, the junction kept 7 bases outside the gene matches. CDR1 SNHLY and CDR2 FYNNEI come from the germline V gene. This CDR3 comprises 14 residues. CDR3 loop: CASRSHRGLETQYF. CDR3 nucleotides: TGTGCCAGCAGATCCCACAGGGGGCTGGAGACCCAGTACTTC.

The chain is built from TRBV10-3 and TRBJ2-7, with 8 bases lining up with TRBD1. With V trimmed by 6 bases and J by 2 bases, 6 bases remained unmatched. CDR3 size: 14 residues. CDR1 and CDR2 (germline): ENHRY, SYGVKD. Written as DNA, the CDR3 is TGTGCCATCAGAAACCCGGGACAGGCCTACGAGCAGTACTTC. This translates into CAIRNPGQAYEQYF.

The chain has TRBV4-3 and TRBJ2-3; maybe TRBD2 (6 bases). Germline V gene sequence: CDR1 LGHNA, CDR2 YSLEER. Trimming shortened V by 3 bases and J by 1 base, and 23 bases separated the two germline ends. The CDR3 covers 19 residues. CDR3 nucleotide sequence: TGCGCCAGCAGCCATGAAGCCGGTGGAGGGTTGGGGCGCACAGATACGCAGTATTTT. This translates into CASSHEAGGGLGRTDTQYF.

The genes are TRBV23-1 and TRBJ2-7, with D hard to call. TRBV23-1 is given ORF status, its function remaining uncertain. CDR3 length equals 11 residues. V was cut by 2 bases and J by 6 bases, with 5 bases left in between. This CDR3 is CASSQGREQYF. CDR3 sequence (DNA): TGCGCCAGCAGTCAAGGGCGCGAGCAGTACTTC.

The chain combines TRBV18 with TRBJ1-3; D gene unclear. The V end was cut by 0 bases, the J end by 8 bases, with 5 bases between. The CDR3 extends over 12 amino acids. Germline CDR1 KGHSH, CDR2 LQKENI. The CDR3 nucleotides read TGTGCCAGCTCACCACCCACGGACACCATATATTTT. Its translation is CASSPPTDTIYF.

The chain employs TRBV6-1 and TRBJ1-2; D uncertain. The CDR3 consists of 12 residues. Germline CDR1 MNHNS, CDR2 SASEGT. The germline V and J ends were trimmed by 2 bases and 6 bases, with 7 bases remaining between them. CDR3 in amino acids: CASSEPPNGYTF. CDR3 nucleotide sequence: TGTGCCAGCAGTGAACCCCCAAATGGCTACACCTTC.

The CDR3 DNA reads as TGTGCCAGCAGCTTAGGAGAAGGGGGTAGAGATGGCTACACCTTC. Its translation is CASSLGEGGRDGYTF. The gene calls are TRBV7-8 and TRBJ1-2; a possible D gene is TRBD1 (6 bases). The CDR3 spans 15 residues. Trimming shortened V by 1 base and J by 6 bases, and 15 bases separated the two germline ends. CDR1 and CDR2 (germline): SGHVS, FQNEAQ.